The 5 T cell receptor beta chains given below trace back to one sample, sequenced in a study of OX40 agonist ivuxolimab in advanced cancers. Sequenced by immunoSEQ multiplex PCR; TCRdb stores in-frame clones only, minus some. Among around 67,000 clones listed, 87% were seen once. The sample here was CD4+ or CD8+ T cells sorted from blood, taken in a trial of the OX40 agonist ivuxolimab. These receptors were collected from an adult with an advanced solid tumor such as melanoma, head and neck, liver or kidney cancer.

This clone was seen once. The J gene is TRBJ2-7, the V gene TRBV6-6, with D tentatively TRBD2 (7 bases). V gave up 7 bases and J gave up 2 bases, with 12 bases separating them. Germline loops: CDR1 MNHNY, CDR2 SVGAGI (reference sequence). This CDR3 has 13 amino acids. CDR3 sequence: CASTGGGAYEQYF. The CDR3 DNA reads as TGTGCCAGCACCGGAGGGGGGGCCTACGAGCAGTACTTC.

CDR3 sequence: CASSGRHGTAMGETQYF. DNA for the CDR3: TGTGCCAGCAGCGGACGGCACGGGACTGCCATGGGGGAGACCCAGTACTTC. The chain uses TRBV9 and TRBJ2-5; perhaps TRBD2 as D (6 bases). Per the germline V gene, CDR1 is SGDLS and CDR2 is YYNGEE. V lost 3 bases, J lost 5 bases, and 23 bases lay in between. This CDR3 comprises 17 residues.

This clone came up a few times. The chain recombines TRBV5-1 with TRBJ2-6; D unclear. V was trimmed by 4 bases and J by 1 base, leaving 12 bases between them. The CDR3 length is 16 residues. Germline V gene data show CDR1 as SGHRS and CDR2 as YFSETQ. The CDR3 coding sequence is TGCGCCAGCAGCGTGAATATAGGATCTGGGGCCAACGTCCTGACTTTC. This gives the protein CASSVNIGSGANVLTF.

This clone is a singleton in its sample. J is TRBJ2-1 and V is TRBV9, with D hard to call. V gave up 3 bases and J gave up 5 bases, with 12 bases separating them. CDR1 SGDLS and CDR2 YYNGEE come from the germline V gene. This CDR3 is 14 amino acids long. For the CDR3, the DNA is TGTGCCAGCAGCGAAGGTCACGGAGACAATGAGCAGTTCTTC. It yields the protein CASSEGHGDNEQFF.

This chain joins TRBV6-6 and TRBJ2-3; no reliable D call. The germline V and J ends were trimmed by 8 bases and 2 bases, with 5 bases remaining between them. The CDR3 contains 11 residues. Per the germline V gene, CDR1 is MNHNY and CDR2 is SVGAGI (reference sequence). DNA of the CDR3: TGTGCCAGCCACGCCACAGATACGCAGTATTTT. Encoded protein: CASHATDTQYF.